The 14 T cell receptor beta chains reported below all come from one sample, sequenced in a study of tumor-infiltrating lymphocytes in localized non-small cell lung cancer. Clones were sequenced by immunoSEQ multiplex PCR, and TCRdb holds only the in-frame ones, with some missing. The sample carries 15,000 to 20,000 clones, around 80% recorded once. Specimen: lung tumor tissue. These TCRs come from a human donor with non-small cell lung cancer.

The rearrangement links TRBV6-4 to TRBJ2-2; 7 bases are a match to TRBD1. Germline loops: CDR1 MRHNA, CDR2 SNTAGT. This CDR3 comprises 14 residues. The J segment lost 4 bases and the V segment lost 4 bases, leaving 3 bases of the junction unmatched. The DNA of the CDR3 is TGTGCCAGCAGTGTCGACAGGGCCACCGGGGAGCTGTTTTTT. It translates to CASSVDRATGELFF.

This clone is medium-sized (0.01 to 0.1%) in the sample. V gene TRBV29-1 combines with J gene TRBJ2-3; 7 nucleotides line up with TRBD2. Trimming at V came to 3 bases and at J to 0 bases, leaving 6 bases not matched to a gene. CDR1 SQVTM and CDR2 ANQGSEA come from the germline V gene. The CDR3 is 15 residues long. The CDR3 sequence is CSVETRGDSTDTQYF. CDR3 in DNA: TGCAGCGTTGAGACCCGGGGGGACAGCACAGATACGCAGTATTTT.

This clone is medium-sized in the sample. CDR3 in DNA: TGTGCCAGCAGTTTCATCCCGACAGGATCTATCTACGAGCAGTACTTC. This translates into CASSFIPTGSIYEQYF. The chain links TRBV28 to TRBJ2-7, with a tentative D call TRBD1 (6 bases). The ends were cut back, 3 bases at V and 3 bases at J, with 18 bases in the middle. Germline CDR1 reads MDHEN; CDR2 reads SYDVKM. CDR3 length: 16 residues.

This clone was counted a few times. This chain connects TRBV19 to TRBJ1-1, with D unresolved. Germline-derived CDR1 and CDR2 are LNHDA and SQIVND (reference sequence). CDR3 length: 14 amino acids. Trimming removed 0 bases from V and 5 bases from J, with 10 bases in between. The CDR3 nucleotides read TGTGCCAGTAGTATAGAGTTGGCGGATACTGAAGCTTTCTTT. Translating it yields CASSIELADTEAFF. The full variable domain, rest sourced from reference TRBV19 and TRBJ1-1, is DGGITQSPKYLFRKEGQNVTLSCEQNLNHDAMYWYRQDPGQGLRLIYYSQIVNDFQKGDIAEGYSVSREKKESFPLTVTSAQKNPTAFYLCASSIELADTEAFFGQGTRLTVV.

The CDR3 reads CGGWARSGDRGTGELFF. DNA of the CDR3: TGTGGGGGTTGGGCACGGAGTGGGGACAGGGGAACCGGGGAGCTGTTTTTT. The chain couples TRBV5-4 to TRBJ2-2, with TRBD1 matching over 10 bases. The CDR3 totals 17 residues. The germline CDR1 and CDR2 sequences are SGHNT and YYREEE (reference sequence).

In its sample, this clone was seen a few times. The genes are TRBV4-3 and TRBJ2-2; D gene uncertain. CDR1 is LGHNA, CDR2 YSLEER, per germline. The CDR3 is 14 residues long. V was trimmed by 5 bases and J by 7 bases, leaving 14 bases between them. CDR3 region: CASSVGQVGGELFF. The CDR3 DNA follows: TGCGCCAGCAGCGTTGGGCAGGTGGGCGGGGAGCTGTTTTTT.

The rearrangement links TRBV23-1 to TRBJ1-2; D gene ambiguous. TRBV23-1 belongs to the ORF category, with a function that is uncertain. The CDR3 runs to 15 residues. Deletions cut 2 bases from V and 0 bases from J, with 10 bases between. In DNA form, the CDR3 reads TGCGCCAGCAGTCAAGGGGTCCCCACTAACTATGGCTACACCTTC. It encodes CASSQGVPTNYGYTF.

This chain uses TRBV27 with TRBJ1-1; D not resolved. From germline, CDR1 is MNHEY and CDR2 SMNVEV (reference sequence). The V and J ends lost 2 bases and 5 bases respectively, with 9 bases between them. This CDR3 spans 13 amino acids. CDR3 DNA sequence: TGTGCCAGCAGTTTAACCCGGTGGACTGAAGCTTTCTTT. It encodes CASSLTRWTEAFF.

The chain recombines TRBV19 with TRBJ1-5; TRBD1 might be the D (5 bases). Deletions cut 4 bases from V and 4 bases from J, with 17 bases between. Germline CDR1 LNHDA, CDR2 SQIVND (reference sequence). The CDR3 totals 16 residues. The DNA of the CDR3 is TGTGCCAGTAGTACGCCGGTACAGGTTATTAATCAGCCCCAGCATTTT. Translating it yields CASSTPVQVINQPQHF.

This clone has just a few counts. The J gene is TRBJ1-6, the V gene TRBV7-9; D is unresolved. From germline, CDR1 is SEHNR and CDR2 FQNEAQ (reference sequence). The CDR3 is 14 residues long. With 3 bases removed from V and 5 bases from J, the gap between germline ends came to 8 bases. This chain's CDR3 is CASSFRPNNSPLHF. The CDR3 DNA sequence: TGTGCCAGCAGCTTCCGACCCAATAATTCACCCCTCCACTTT.

The chain uses TRBV4-3 and TRBJ2-1; weak D call: TRBD2 (5 bases). Germline loops: CDR1 LGHNA, CDR2 YSLEER. The CDR3 is made up of 16 amino acids. V lost 0 bases to trimming and J lost 7 bases, with 16 bases between them. The CDR3 DNA reads as TGCGCCAGCAGCCAAGATCTGTCCGGGGTCGCAAATGAGCAGTTCTTC. This sequence encodes CASSQDLSGVANEQFF.

The V gene is TRBV28, the J gene TRBJ2-4; D assignment may be TRBD1 or TRBD2 (7 bases each). The CDR3 is made up of 14 amino acids. The V end lost 7 bases, the J end lost 6 bases, and 16 bases lay between the germline ends. Per the germline V gene, CDR1 is MDHEN and CDR2 is SYDVKM. CDR3 in amino acids: CASNIFRGGNIQYF. The DNA for the CDR3 is TGTGCCAGCAATATCTTCAGGGGGGGAAACATTCAGTACTTC.

This clone has only one observation. V usage is TRBV11-2 and J usage is TRBJ2-3; D unresolved. The CDR3 contains 15 residues. Germline V gene sequence: CDR1 SGHAT, CDR2 FQNNGV. Trimming took off 6 bases at V and 0 bases at J, with 13 bases between the two ends. The CDR3, as DNA: TGTGCCAGCAGTTACCCATTTGGCAGCACAGATACGCAGTATTTT. This encodes CASSYPFGSTDTQYF.

The J gene is TRBJ2-5, the V gene TRBV10-3; 8 bases align to TRBD1. The CDR3 contains 13 residues. Losses at the gene ends were 6 bases for V and 7 bases for J; bases not matched to a gene: 7. Germline CDR1 is ENHRY and CDR2 is SYGVKD. The CDR3 DNA follows: TGTGCCATCAGCCCCCCGGGACAGGCGACCCAGTACTTC. This encodes CAISPPGQATQYF.